Below, one T cell receptor (beta chain) is given with its context. Its matching antigen is unknown. These data originate in a study of naive and memory T cell subsets. Whole-study results and caveats: Over 85% of naive TCR sequences appeared only once, unlike memory subsets. Gini index rose across naive, CM, EM and EMRA in CD4 and CD8.

An equimolar mix of two oligonucleotides served as the beta constant-region primer for TRBC1 and TRBC2. The ligated cDNA underwent four PCR rounds using SP2 and nested alpha and beta constant-region primers. One entry per CDR3 protein results from TCRdb running MiXCR on the UMI-ligation and nested PCR reads. The sample contains around 130,000 distinct CDR3 sequences, just over 35% of which appear only once. This sequence originates from a human donor in good health. Sequenced material: central memory CD4+ T cells from blood.

The CDR3 loop is CASSYSGLQAGELFF. The CDR3 coding sequence is TGTGCCAGCAGTTACTCGGGACTTCAAGCCGGGGAGCTGTTTTTT. The chain carries TRBV6-2 or TRBV6-3 and TRBJ2-2; perhaps TRBD2 as D (6 bases). The germline V gene has CDR1 MNHEY and CDR2 SVGEGT. The CDR3 consists of 15 residues. V was cut by 0 bases and J by 6 bases, with 11 bases left in between.